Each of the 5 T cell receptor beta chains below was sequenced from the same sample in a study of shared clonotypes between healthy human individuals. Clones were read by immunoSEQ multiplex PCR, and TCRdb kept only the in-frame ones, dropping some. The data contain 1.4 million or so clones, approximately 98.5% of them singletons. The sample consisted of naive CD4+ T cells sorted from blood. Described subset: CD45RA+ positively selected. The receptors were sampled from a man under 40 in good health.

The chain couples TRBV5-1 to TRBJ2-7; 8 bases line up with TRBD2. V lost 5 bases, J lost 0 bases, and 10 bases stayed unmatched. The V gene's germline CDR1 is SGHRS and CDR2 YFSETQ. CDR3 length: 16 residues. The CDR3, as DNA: TGCGCCAGCAGACTGGTCTCCGGGGGGGTCTCCTACGAGCAGTACTTC. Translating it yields CASRLVSGGVSYEQYF. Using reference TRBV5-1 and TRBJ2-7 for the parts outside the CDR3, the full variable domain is KAGVTQTPRYLIKTRGQQVTLSCSPISGHRSVSWYQQTPGQGLQFLFEYFSETQRNKGNFPGRFSGRQFSNSRSEMNVSTLELGDSALYLCASRLVSGGVSYEQYFGPGTRLTVT.

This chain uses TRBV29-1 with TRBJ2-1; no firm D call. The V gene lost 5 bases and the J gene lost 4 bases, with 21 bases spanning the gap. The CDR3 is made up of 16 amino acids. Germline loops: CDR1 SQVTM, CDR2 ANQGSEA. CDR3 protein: CSVSARLQSRYNEQFF. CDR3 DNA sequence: TGCAGCGTTTCTGCCCGACTTCAATCCCGATACAATGAGCAGTTCTTC.

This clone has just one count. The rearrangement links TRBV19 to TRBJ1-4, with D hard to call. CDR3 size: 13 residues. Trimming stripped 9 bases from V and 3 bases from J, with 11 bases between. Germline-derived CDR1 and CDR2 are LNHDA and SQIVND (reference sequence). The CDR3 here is CASHRFPNEKLFF. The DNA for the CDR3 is TGTGCCAGCCACAGATTTCCTAATGAAAAACTGTTTTTT. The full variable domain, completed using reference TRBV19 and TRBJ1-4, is DGGITQSPKYLFRKEGQNVTLSCEQNLNHDAMYWYRQDPGQGLRLIYYSQIVNDFQKGDIAEGYSVSREKKESFPLTVTSAQKNPTAFYLCASHRFPNEKLFFGSGTQLSVL.

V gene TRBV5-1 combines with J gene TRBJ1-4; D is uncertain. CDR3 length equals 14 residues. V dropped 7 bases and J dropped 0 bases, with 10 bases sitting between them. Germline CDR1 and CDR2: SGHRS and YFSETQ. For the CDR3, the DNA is TGCGCCAGCTCGAGGACGCCAACTAATGAAAAACTGTTTTTT. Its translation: CASSRTPTNEKLFF.

The CDR3 coding sequence is TGCGCCAGCAGCTTGGCAGCGTCGAACACCGGGGAGCTGTTTTTT. Encoded protein: CASSLAASNTGELFF. The J gene is TRBJ2-2, the V gene TRBV5-1; D remains unclear. Germline V gene sequence: CDR1 SGHRS, CDR2 YFSETQ. Trimming cost V 0 bases and J 0 bases, with 6 bases left between them. There are 15 residues in the CDR3.